Listed here are 22 T cell receptor beta chains from one sample, sequenced in a study of T cell responses to AZD1222 COVID-19 vaccine (dated by TCRdb to 2020 to 2023). The label giving this sample's time point can be read as: baseline before first vaccination. Library creation used the immunoSEQ multiplex PCR assay. What TCRdb holds here is the immuneACCESS table cut down to in-frame rearrangements. Part of the clones is not present; checked against another copy, under half of the missing clones reflect an unresolved V gene, and the others are unexplained. For this sample the table gives under 200,000 clones, of which approximately 94% were detected only once. The ten largest account for roughly 8.4% of the sample. The starting material was peripheral blood, obtained on day 0 of AZD1222 vaccination. The receptors stem from an adult in good health.

The chain is built from TRBV28 and TRBJ1-1, with D possibly being TRBD1 (6 bases). Germline assignment: CDR1 MDHEN and CDR2 SYDVKM. The CDR3 runs to 11 residues. V lost 11 bases, J lost 3 bases, and 10 bases lay in between. The DNA for the CDR3 is TGTGCCGGAGGGGGTTACACTGAAGCTTTCTTT. This encodes CAGGGYTEAFF. Full variable domain (remainder filled in from reference TRBV28 and TRBJ1-1): DVKVTQSSRYLVKRTGEKVFLECVQDMDHENMFWYRQDPGLGLRLIYFSYDVKMKEKGDIPEGYSVSREKKERFSLILESASTNQTSMYLCAGGGYTEAFFGQGTRLTVV.

This chain joins TRBV19 and TRBJ2-7; TRBD2 matches 13 bases. Germline CDR1 and CDR2: LNHDA and SQIVND (reference sequence). V lost 0 bases and J lost 3; bases outside the gene matches: 17. The CDR3 is made up of 21 amino acids. As DNA, the CDR3 is TGTGCCAGTAGTATAGACCCCGGACTAGCGGGAGTAATCCCCTCTCTCTACGAGCAGTACTTC. It yields the protein CASSIDPGLAGVIPSLYEQYF.

This chain joins TRBV30 and TRBJ1-6; 10 bases align to TRBD1. Germline V gene lookup returns CDR1 GTSNPN and CDR2 SVGIG (reference sequence). Losses at the gene ends were 6 bases for V and 10 bases for J; bases not matched to a gene: 6. The CDR3 extends over 13 amino acids. The DNA of the CDR3 is TGTGCCTGCCGGACAGGGGGAGGCTCACCCCTCCACTTT. Translated, it gives CACRTGGGSPLHF.

The count of this clone is one. The chain couples TRBV19 to TRBJ1-5, with 10 bases aligning to TRBD1. Germline lookup yields CDR1 LNHDA and CDR2 SQIVND (reference sequence). The CDR3 is 13 amino acids. Unmatched junction bases numbered 4, after V lost 10 bases and J lost 4 bases. The CDR3 bases are TGTGCCACCTCGGGACAGGGGAATCAGCCCCAGCATTTT. Translating it yields CATSGQGNQPQHF.

This clone has a handful of counts. At one of its ends the junction is not consistent with the germline gene, which may arise from a read error. The rearrangement joins TRBV7-7 to TRBJ1-3; TRBD1 aligns across 9 bases. Germline V CDR1 and CDR2: SSHAT, FNYEAQ (reference sequence). The length of the CDR3 is 15 residues. The CDR3 reads CASSSGTGSGNTIYF. CDR3 DNA: TGTGCTAGCAGCTCCGGGACAGGGTCCGGAAACACCATATATTTT.

This chain uses TRBV2 with TRBJ1-2; no firm D call. V lost 6 bases, J lost 2 bases, and 10 bases lay in between. Germline V lookup: CDR1 SNHLY, CDR2 FYNNEI. The CDR3 runs to 13 residues. In DNA, the CDR3 is TGTGCCAGCAGCGCACAGAAAAACTATGGCTACACCTTC. Residues: CASSAQKNYGYTF.

The chain carries TRBV2 and TRBJ2-6; D unresolved. Between the trimmed V and J ends, which lost 4 bases and 0 bases, there was a span of 4 bases. Germline CDR1 and CDR2: SNHLY and FYNNEI. This CDR3 comprises 14 residues. CDR3: CASSVASGANVLTF. The CDR3, as DNA: TGTGCCAGCAGTGTTGCCTCTGGGGCCAACGTCCTGACTTTC.

Only a few counts were recorded for this clone. The chain has TRBV4-1 and TRBJ2-1; 14 bases map to TRBD2. The V gene end was trimmed by 3 bases and the J gene end by 8 bases; junction bases not matched to a gene: 6. This CDR3 region has 16 residues. Germline assignment: CDR1 MGHRA and CDR2 YSYEKL. Here the CDR3 reads CASSQTSGRGLDEQFF. The CDR3, as DNA: TGCGCCAGCAGCCAGACTAGCGGGAGGGGGTTAGATGAGCAGTTCTTC.

V gene TRBV28 combines with J gene TRBJ2-3; D remains ambiguous. Germline V gene lookup returns CDR1 MDHEN and CDR2 SYDVKM. Between the trimmed V and J ends, which lost 6 bases and 6 bases, there was a span of 10 bases. This CDR3 comprises 12 residues. CDR3 DNA sequence: TGTGCCAGCAGCACACCGGGCGATACGCAGTATTTT. Translating gives CASSTPGDTQYF.

The chain uses TRBV6-2 or TRBV6-3 and TRBJ2-7; D is undetermined. This CDR3 region has 16 residues. V lost 5 bases to trimming and J lost 6 bases, with 23 bases between them. Germline loops: CDR1 MNHEY, CDR2 SVGEGT. The CDR3 loop is CASSPGLSLGRIEQYF. The CDR3 DNA follows: TGTGCCAGCAGTCCCGGGCTTTCCTTGGGAAGGATCGAGCAGTACTTC.

CDR3 coding DNA: TGTGCCAGCAACACACGGGTGGACACTGAAGCTTTCTTT. It translates to CASNTRVDTEAFF. This chain uses TRBV7-9 with TRBJ1-1; no definite D call. The CDR3 has 13 amino acids. V was shortened by 7 bases and J by 3 bases, with 12 bases between the two germline ends. Germline assignment: CDR1 SEHNR and CDR2 FQNEAQ (reference sequence).

The chain uses TRBV7-2 and TRBJ1-1; D unclear. The germline CDR1 and CDR2 sequences are SGHTA and FQGNSA. The CDR3 totals 10 residues. Between the trimmed V and J ends, which lost 5 bases and 7 bases, there was a span of 5 bases. CDR3 residues: CASSTVEAFF. For the CDR3, the DNA is TGTGCCAGCAGCACAGTTGAAGCTTTCTTT. The whole variable domain, filled in from reference TRBV7-2 and TRBJ1-1, reads GAGVSQSPSNKVTEKGKDVELRCDPISGHTALYWYRQSLGQGLEFLIYFQGNSAPDKSGLPSDRFSAERTGGSVSTLTIQRTQQEDSAVYLCASSTVEAFFGQGTRLTVV.

V and J are TRBV23-1 and TRBJ1-5; 7 bases match TRBD1. TRBV23-1 is flagged as an ORF with uncertain function. The J segment lost 6 bases and the V segment lost 4 bases, leaving 9 bases of the junction unmatched. The CDR3 is 15 amino acids. The CDR3 protein is CASSLPRQGGQPQHF. CDR3 coding DNA: TGCGCCAGCAGTCTTCCCCGGCAGGGGGGTCAGCCCCAGCATTTT.

The rearrangement joins TRBV7-9 to TRBJ1-1; TRBD1 matches at 7 bases. From germline, CDR1 is SEHNR and CDR2 FQNEAQ (reference sequence). With V trimmed by 5 bases and J by 3 bases, 6 bases remained unmatched. This CDR3 has 14 residues. This chain's CDR3 is CASSPAQGDTEAFF. CDR3 nucleotides: TGTGCCAGCAGCCCCGCCCAGGGGGACACTGAAGCTTTCTTT.

The rearrangement uses TRBV12-3 or TRBV12-4 and TRBJ2-3; D gene ambiguous. The CDR3 covers 13 residues. Trimming removed 6 bases at V and 0 bases at J, with 7 bases between. CDR3 in DNA: TGTGCCAGCAGCCCGGACAGCACAGATACGCAGTATTTT. Its protein is CASSPDSTDTQYF.

The chain links TRBV27 to TRBJ1-6; the D is unclear. Germline CDR1 reads MNHEY; CDR2 reads SMNVEV (reference sequence). V was cut by 6 bases and J by 0 bases, with 9 bases left in between. The CDR3 sequence is 15 residues long. The CDR3 DNA sequence: TGTGCCAGCAGACCGGAGAGCTCCTATAATTCACCCCTCCACTTT. Protein: CASRPESSYNSPLHF.

As to this clone: Other DNA variants within this sample encode the same CDR3. This sequence joins TRBV25-1 and TRBJ1-2; D gene uncertain. Germline CDR1 and CDR2: MGHDK and SYGVNS. Deletions cut 0 bases from V and 4 bases from J, with 0 bases between. The CDR3 consists of 11 residues. The CDR3 protein is CASSEYYGYTF. The CDR3 nucleotides are TGTGCCAGCAGTGAATACTATGGCTACACCTTC.

The chain employs TRBV11-2 and TRBJ2-5; D is undetermined. The CDR3 is 13 residues long. Trimming left V 5 bases short and J 2 bases short, with 9 bases between. Germline assignment: CDR1 SGHAT and CDR2 FQNNGV. As DNA, the CDR3 is TGTGCCAGCAGCCGACCCAATCAAGAGACCCAGTACTTC. Amino acids: CASSRPNQETQYF.

The J gene is TRBJ1-6, the V gene TRBV5-8; D may be TRBD1 (5 bases). The length of the CDR3 is 14 residues. Germline-derived CDR1 and CDR2 are SGHTS and YDEGEE. V was cut by 4 bases and J by 10 bases, with 15 bases left in between. As DNA, the CDR3 is TGTGCCAGCAGCCCCGGGCCATGGGGGTCACCCCTCCACTTT. Translating gives CASSPGPWGSPLHF. Drawing the rest from reference TRBV5-8 and TRBJ1-6, the complete variable domain is EAGVTQSPTHLIKTRGQQATLRCSPISGHTSVYWYQQALGLGLQFLLWYDEGEERNRGNFPPRFSGRQFPNYSSELNVNALELEDSALYLCASSPGPWGSPLHFGNGTRLTVT.

V is TRBV6-5 and J is TRBJ1-4; D remains unclear. V was shortened by 10 bases and J by 4 bases, with 10 bases between the two germline ends. The CDR3 is made up of 12 amino acids. Germline loops: CDR1 MNHEY, CDR2 SVGAGI. CDR3 loop: CATQDVNEKLFF. The CDR3 DNA sequence: TGTGCCACCCAGGACGTTAATGAAAAACTGTTTTTT.

This chain links TRBV20-1 with TRBJ1-2, with a weak D call TRBD1 (5 bases). Trimming removed 5 bases from V and 4 bases from J, with 8 bases in between. Looked up from germline, CDR1 is DFQATT and CDR2 is SNEGSKA (reference sequence). This CDR3 comprises 11 residues. Here the CDR3 DNA reads TGCAGTGCTCAAGGGACCTATGGCTACACCTTC. Amino acids: CSAQGTYGYTF.

The rearrangement uses TRBV5-6 and TRBJ2-1; D gene uncertain. The V gene lost 2 bases and the J gene lost 7 bases, with 10 bases spanning the gap. The CDR3 runs 13 residues. Germline values: CDR1 SGHDT, CDR2 YYEEEE. CDR3 bases: TGTGCCAGCAGCTTTAGGTTTTTGAATGAGCAGTTCTTC. Translating it yields CASSFRFLNEQFF.